Presented here are 28 T cell receptor beta chains from one specimen sequenced in a study of T-cell memory formation after mild COVID-19 (dated by TCRdb to the early 2020s). Library construction relied on 5' RACE. The listed sequencing device is Illumina NovaSeq 6000. The public reads were reprocessed in TCRdb via fastp at Q25 and MiXCR, keeping in-frame beta chains. Each entry is one CDR3 protein sequence, shown with its most common DNA and genes. The sample table lists about 400,000 distinct CDR3 sequences, around an eighth of them with a count of one. The ten largest clones capture under 25% of the sample. Sequenced sample: PBMCs or a T cell subset sorted from them (not recorded which). These receptors all come from a man younger than 35 who had mild COVID-19 (a few samples of this study predate the infection). The sample titles of this study are shuffled in the database, so cell type and time point are left out; the donor was told from shared clones.

This clonotype has just a few counts. V gene TRBV4-2 combines with J gene TRBJ2-1; TRBD1 matches 7 bases. The J segment lost 10 bases and the V segment lost 2 bases, leaving 8 bases of the junction unmatched. CDR3 length equals 14 residues. Germline CDR1 LGHNA, CDR2 YNFKEQ. The CDR3 protein is CASSQTDRVGEQFF. As DNA, the CDR3 is TGTGCCAGCAGCCAAACCGACAGGGTGGGGGAGCAGTTCTTC.

This clonotype was seen a few times. J is TRBJ1-2 and V is TRBV2; D might be TRBD1 (6 bases). Between the trimmed V and J ends, which lost 6 bases and 1 base, there was a span of 15 bases. From germline, CDR1 is SNHLY and CDR2 FYNNEI. CDR3 length equals 15 residues. CDR3 region: CASRARGYDNYGYTF. Here the CDR3 DNA reads TGTGCCAGCAGGGCTAGGGGGTACGATAACTATGGCTACACCTTC.

The V and J genes are TRBV3-1 and TRBJ1-2; D remains ambiguous. CDR1 LGHDT and CDR2 YNNKEL come from the germline V gene (reference sequence). The CDR3 loop spans 13 amino acids. With 4 bases removed from V and 7 bases from J, the gap between germline ends came to 13 bases. The CDR3, as DNA: TGTGCCAGCAGCCTCTCGGACCTCTCTGGCTACACCTTC. Residues: CASSLSDLSGYTF.

This clonotype was seen a handful of times. The chain joins TRBV7-2 to TRBJ2-5; TRBD2 might be the D (5 bases). The V and J ends lost 6 bases and 5 bases respectively, with 16 bases between them. The CDR3 is made up of 14 amino acids. CDR1 and CDR2 (germline): SGHTA, FQGNSA. The DNA of the CDR3 is TGTGCCAGCAGGCGATTCGAGGGCCCGGAGACCCAGTACTTC. Protein sequence: CASRRFEGPETQYF. Looking up the rest from reference TRBV7-2 and TRBJ2-5 gives the full variable domain: GAGVSQSPSNKVTEKGKDVELRCDPISGHTALYWYRQSLGQGLEFLIYFQGNSAPDKSGLPSDRFSAERTGGSVSTLTIQRTQQEDSAVYLCASRRFEGPETQYFGPGTRLLVL.

V is TRBV5-4 and J is TRBJ1-1; D is possibly TRBD1 (6 bases). CDR1 and CDR2 from the germline V gene are SGHNT and YYREEE (reference sequence). Deletions cut 4 bases from V and 8 bases from J, with 18 bases between. The CDR3 extends over 14 amino acids. DNA for the CDR3: TGTGCCAGCAGCGCATACCCCTTAGGGGGGGAAGCTTTCTTT. Protein product: CASSAYPLGGEAFF.

A few counts support this clonotype. This rearrangement joins TRBV7-2 to TRBJ2-5; a possible D gene is TRBD2 (6 bases). In germline, CDR1 is SGHTA, CDR2 FQGNSA. The CDR3 is made up of 14 amino acids. V was pared by 5 bases and J by 4 bases, with 14 bases between. The CDR3 DNA sequence: TGTGCCAGCAGCCCACCCCCGGGACTAGAGACCCAGTACTTC. Translating gives CASSPPPGLETQYF. Combining the CDR3 with reference TRBV7-2 and TRBJ2-5 gives the whole variable domain GAGVSQSPSNKVTEKGKDVELRCDPISGHTALYWYRQSLGQGLEFLIYFQGNSAPDKSGLPSDRFSAERTGGSVSTLTIQRTQQEDSAVYLCASSPPPGLETQYFGPGTRLLVL.

V usage is TRBV6-2 or TRBV6-3 and J usage is TRBJ2-5, with unresolved D. V lost 7 bases to trimming and J lost 3 bases, with 12 bases between them. The CDR3 runs 13 residues. Per the germline V gene, CDR1 is MNHEY and CDR2 is SVGEGT. The CDR3 DNA sequence: TGTGCCAGCACCCGACCCTCGGAAGAGACCCAGTACTTC. It encodes CASTRPSEETQYF.

This clonotype was detected a few times. The chain employs TRBV6-2 or TRBV6-3 and TRBJ1-5; D possibly corresponds to TRBD1 (6 bases). The CDR3 has 15 amino acids. Trimming took 8 bases from V and 0 from J, leaving 14 bases between them. The germline CDR1 and CDR2 sequences are MNHEY and SVGEGT. For the CDR3, the DNA is TGTGCCAGCTCAGGGGAGGATGATAGCAATCAGCCCCAGCATTTT. It codes for CASSGEDDSNQPQHF.

The chain links TRBV3-1 to TRBJ1-2; D gene ambiguous. CDR1 LGHDT and CDR2 YNNKEL come from the germline V gene (reference sequence). Trimming took off 0 bases at V and 8 bases at J, with 13 bases between the two ends. This CDR3 spans 14 amino acids. The CDR3: CASSQDSLYSGYTF. DNA for the CDR3: TGTGCCAGCAGCCAAGACAGTCTTTATAGCGGCTACACCTTC. Full variable domain (rest looked up from reference TRBV3-1 and TRBJ1-2): DTAVSQTPKYLVTQMGNDKSIKCEQNLGHDTMYWYKQDSKKFLKIMFSYNNKELIINETVPNRFSPKSPDKAHLNLHINSLELGDSAVYFCASSQDSLYSGYTFGSGTRLTVV.

This clonotype has at least ten counts. The chain carries TRBV14 and TRBJ1-6; no clear D gene. The ends were cut back, 3 bases at V and 9 bases at J, with 6 bases in the middle. CDR3 length equals 12 residues. Germline V gene sequence: CDR1 SGHDN, CDR2 FVKESK. CDR3 nucleotides: TGTGCCAGCAGCCATTCCCTTTCACCCCTCCACTTT. Translation: CASSHSLSPLHF.

This clonotype was observed a few times. The chain is built from TRBV10-3 and TRBJ2-4; D unresolved. The V gene lost 3 bases and the J gene lost 0 bases, with 15 bases spanning the gap. The germline V gene encodes CDR1 ENHRY and CDR2 SYGVKD. The CDR3 is 17 amino acids. For the CDR3, the DNA is TGTGCCATCAGTGAACTTAGGATCCTGCGAGCCAAAAACATTCAGTACTTC. Its protein is CAISELRILRAKNIQYF.

The V call is TRBV6-6, the J call TRBJ2-3; 8 bases align to TRBD2. CDR1 and CDR2 (germline): MNHNY, SVGAGI (reference sequence). The J segment lost 5 bases and the V segment lost 2 bases, leaving 6 bases of the junction unmatched. The CDR3 contains 15 residues. Written as DNA, the CDR3 is TGTGCCAGCAGTTACAGCGGGGGATTAGGAGATACGCAGTATTTT. This sequence encodes CASSYSGGLGDTQYF.

This clonotype was seen a few times. The chain employs TRBV12-3 or TRBV12-4 and TRBJ2-4; 7 nucleotides agree with TRBD2. After removal of 2 bases from V and 0 bases from J, the junction contained 1 base not matched to a gene. The CDR3 covers 15 residues. The CDR3 DNA sequence: TGTGCCAGCAGTTTAACGGGGGGAGCCAAAAACATTCAGTACTTC. Encoded protein: CASSLTGGAKNIQYF.

The chain recombines TRBV20-1 with TRBJ2-7; D might be TRBD2 (5 bases). Per germline, CDR1 DFQATT and CDR2 SNEGSKA (reference sequence). Trimming took off 1 base at V and 2 bases at J, with 9 bases between the two ends. The CDR3 has 13 residues. As DNA, the CDR3 is TGCAGTGCTAGAGCCGCGGGCACCTACGAGCAGTACTTC. Its translation: CSARAAGTYEQYF.

The rearrangement links TRBV5-1 to TRBJ2-5, with D possibly called TRBD1 or TRBD2 (5 bases each). Trimming pared 6 bases from V and 5 bases from J, leaving 11 bases between. The CDR3 covers 12 residues. CDR1 is SGHRS, CDR2 YFSETQ, per germline. The CDR3 loop is CASKGEGETQYF. In DNA, the CDR3 is TGCGCCAGCAAGGGAGAGGGGGAGACCCAGTACTTC.

This chain connects TRBV20-1 to TRBJ2-1; D unclear. Trimming took 6 bases from V and 3 from J, leaving 15 bases between them. The CDR3 is made up of 14 amino acids. CDR1 DFQATT and CDR2 SNEGSKA come from the germline V gene (reference sequence). The CDR3 DNA sequence: TGCAGTGCCCCCCGGCCCCAGCTCTACAATGAGCAGTTCTTC. Translating it yields CSAPRPQLYNEQFF.

The chain is built from TRBV10-3 and TRBJ2-7; D ambiguous. CDR1 and CDR2 from the germline V gene are ENHRY and SYGVKD. This CDR3 is built from 12 residues. Deletions cut 3 bases from V and 9 bases from J, with 12 bases between. The CDR3 region is CAISDFLHGQYF. CDR3 nucleotide sequence: TGTGCCATCAGTGATTTTCTCCACGGGCAGTACTTC.

The CDR3 sequence is CASNAVGGRSDTEAFF. DNA of the CDR3: TGTGCCAGCAACGCCGTTGGGGGCAGAAGTGACACTGAAGCTTTCTTT. V is TRBV6-5 and J is TRBJ1-1, with D possibly matching TRBD1 (6 bases). The ends were cut back, 7 bases at V and 3 bases at J, with 21 bases in the middle. CDR1 and CDR2 from the germline V gene are MNHEY and SVGAGI. CDR3 length equals 16 residues.

This clonotype was recorded at least ten times. The rearrangement links TRBV5-1 to TRBJ2-7, with D unresolved. The CDR3 covers 15 residues. Trimming took 0 bases from V and 2 from J, leaving 12 bases between them. Germline values: CDR1 SGHRS, CDR2 YFSETQ. CDR3 nucleotide sequence: TGCGCCAGCAGCTTGGAAGTTTCATCGACCTACGAGCAGTACTTC. Translation: CASSLEVSSTYEQYF.

The table lists this clonotype with a few counts. The chain links TRBV5-4 to TRBJ1-1; D possibly corresponds to TRBD1 (5 bases). This CDR3 comprises 17 residues. Germline V gives CDR1 SGHNT, CDR2 YYREEE (reference sequence). V was clipped by 1 base and J by 0 bases, with 16 bases between them. CDR3 DNA sequence: TGTGCCAGCAGCTTGCCTGGGGACGGCGACTTGAACACTGAAGCTTTCTTT. It is translated as CASSLPGDGDLNTEAFF.

This clonotype was detected a few times. The chain recombines TRBV5-1 with TRBJ1-1; D is unclear. The germline V and J ends were trimmed by 0 bases and 0 bases, with 9 bases remaining between them. CDR3 length equals 15 residues. Per the germline V gene, CDR1 is SGHRS and CDR2 is YFSETQ. CDR3 nucleotides: TGCGCCAGCAGCTTGGGACTAGTGCTGAACACTGAAGCTTTCTTT. This encodes CASSLGLVLNTEAFF.

The rearrangement joins TRBV7-9 to TRBJ2-2; 10 bases agree with TRBD2. The CDR3 totals 16 residues. Germline CDR1 and CDR2: SEHNR and FQNEAQ (reference sequence). Trimming at V came to 5 bases and at J to 4 bases, leaving 7 bases not matched to a gene. CDR3 in DNA: TGTGCCAGCAGCCCTCTAGCGGGGGTGGTCACCGGGGAGCTGTTTTTT. Residues: CASSPLAGVVTGELFF.

The chain is built from TRBV5-1 and TRBJ1-1; 12 bases match TRBD1. This CDR3 has 12 residues. The germline V gene encodes CDR1 SGHRS and CDR2 YFSETQ. The trim removed 7 bases at V and 6 bases at J, leaving 1 base unmatched. This chain's CDR3 is CASGTGGPEAFF. DNA for the CDR3: TGCGCCAGCGGGACAGGGGGCCCTGAAGCTTTCTTT.

This clonotype was counted only a few times. Here the CDR3 DNA reads TGTGCCAGCAGCACCCGACCCGGACGGGGGGACACTGAAGCTTTCTTT. Its protein product is CASSTRPGRGDTEAFF. The J gene is TRBJ1-1, the V gene TRBV14, with a possible D match to TRBD1 (5 bases). Looked up from germline, CDR1 is SGHDN and CDR2 is FVKESK. The length of the CDR3 is 16 residues. The germline V and J ends were trimmed by 5 bases and 3 bases, with 19 bases remaining between them. The full variable domain, its missing parts supplied by reference TRBV14 and TRBJ1-1, is EAGVTQFPSHSVIEKGQTVTLRCDPISGHDNLYWYRRVMGKEIKFLLHFVKESKQDESGMPNNRFLAERTGGTYSTLKVQPAELEDSGVYFCASSTRPGRGDTEAFFGQGTRLTVV.

V and J are TRBV3-1 and TRBJ2-5; D remains ambiguous. V was shortened by 8 bases and J by 3 bases, with 13 bases between the two germline ends. CDR3 length equals 13 residues. CDR1 LGHDT and CDR2 YNNKEL come from the germline V gene (reference sequence). This CDR3 is CASYEVGEETQYF. As DNA, the CDR3 is TGTGCCAGCTACGAGGTTGGGGAAGAGACCCAGTACTTC.

This clonotype appeared a few times. The rearrangement links TRBV11-2 to TRBJ2-3; D remains unclear. The germline gives CDR1 SGHAT, CDR2 FQNNGV. Trimming removed 3 bases at V and 1 base at J, with 11 bases between. This CDR3 comprises 15 residues. The CDR3 region is CASSFERIRTDTQYF. The CDR3 nucleotides are TGTGCCAGCAGCTTCGAGCGAATCCGCACAGATACGCAGTATTTT.

There are a few counts of this clonotype. The chain has TRBV4-2 and TRBJ2-7, with 7 bases identical to TRBD2. CDR3 length: 15 amino acids. J gave up 2 bases and V 5 bases, and 9 bases lay outside the gene matches. Germline-derived CDR1 and CDR2 are LGHNA and YNFKEQ. The CDR3, as DNA: TGTGCCAGCAGCACGGGATCGGGGGGTGCCTACGAGCAGTACTTC. This codes for CASSTGSGGAYEQYF.

The V gene is TRBV5-6, the J gene TRBJ1-3; unclear D gene. Trimming cost V 0 bases and J 2 bases, with 6 bases left between them. The CDR3 is 14 amino acids. CDR1 and CDR2 from the germline V gene are SGHDT and YYEEEE. CDR3 bases: TGTGCCAGCAGCTTGGGACCAGCTGGAAACACCATATATTTT. Its translation is CASSLGPAGNTIYF.